The source of this T cell receptor beta chain is a study of neurological immune-mediated disorders. The study, taken as a whole, reports: Expansion of TCR clones was greatest in HTLV-1-associated myelopathy and smallest in multiple sclerosis, where it fell below that of healthy controls.

Sorted libraries used some 1 million CD4+ or CD8+ T cells. Over 180 million TCR-beta sequences (from 15-18 subjects) were yielded by each sequencing run. Via MiXCR, TCRdb re-called the 5' RACE reads, giving one row per CDR3 protein. The sample lists more than 30,000 distinct CDR3 sequences; about 7% were seen once. This CDR3 has 14 amino acids. Trimming stripped 5 bases from V and 8 bases from J, with 18 bases between. CDR1 and CDR2 (germline): SGHTA, FQGNSA. This clonotype was seen at least ten times. Its target is unknown. The sequenced sample was CD4+ T cells from blood. This receptor was obtained from a man aged 50 to 60 in good health. The rearrangement uses TRBV7-2 and TRBJ1-2; possible D gene TRBD1, 5 bases. CDR3 sequence: CASSQGTGDSGYTF. CDR3 nucleotides: TGTGCCAGCAGCCAAGGGACCGGGGATAGCGGCTACACCTTC.